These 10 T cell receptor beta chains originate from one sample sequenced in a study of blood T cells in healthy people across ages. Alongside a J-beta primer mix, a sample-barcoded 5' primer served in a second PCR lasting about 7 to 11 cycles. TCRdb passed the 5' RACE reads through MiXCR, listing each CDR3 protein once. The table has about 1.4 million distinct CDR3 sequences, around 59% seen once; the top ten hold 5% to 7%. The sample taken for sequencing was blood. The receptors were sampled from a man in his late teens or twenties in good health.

In nucleotides, the CDR3 is TGTGCCAGCAGCTTCGGGCAGTGGAATTCACCCCTCCACTTT. Its translation is CASSFGQWNSPLHF. This chain links TRBV7-9 with TRBJ1-6; D gene ambiguous. V was cut by 3 bases and J by 7 bases, with 10 bases left in between. The V gene's germline CDR1 is SEHNR and CDR2 FQNEAQ (reference sequence). This CDR3 has 14 residues.

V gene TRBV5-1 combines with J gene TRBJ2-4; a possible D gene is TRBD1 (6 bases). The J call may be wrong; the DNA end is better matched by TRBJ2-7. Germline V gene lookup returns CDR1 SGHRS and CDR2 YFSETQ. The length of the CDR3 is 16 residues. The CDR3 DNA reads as TGCGCCAGCAGCATTGGTATAGGGACAAGAGCCTACGAGCAGTACTTC. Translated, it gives CASSIGIGTRAYEQYF.

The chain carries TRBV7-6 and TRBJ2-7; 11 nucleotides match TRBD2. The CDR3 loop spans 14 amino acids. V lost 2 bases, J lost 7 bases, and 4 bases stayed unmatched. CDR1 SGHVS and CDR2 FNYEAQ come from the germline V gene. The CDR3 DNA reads TGTGCCAGCAGCTTAATAGCGGGAGGGAATGAGCAGTACTTC. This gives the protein CASSLIAGGNEQYF.

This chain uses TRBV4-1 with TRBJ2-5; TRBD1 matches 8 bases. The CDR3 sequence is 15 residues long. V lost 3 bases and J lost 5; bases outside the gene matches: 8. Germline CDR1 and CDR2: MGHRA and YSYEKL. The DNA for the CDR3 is TGCGCCAGCAGCCAGGCACAGGGGGGTAGGGAGACCCAGTACTTC. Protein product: CASSQAQGGRETQYF.

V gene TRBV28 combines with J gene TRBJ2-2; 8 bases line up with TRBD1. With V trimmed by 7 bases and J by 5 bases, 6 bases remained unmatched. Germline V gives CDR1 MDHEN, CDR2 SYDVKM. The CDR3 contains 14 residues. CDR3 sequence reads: CASIPTGVTGELFF. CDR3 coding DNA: TGTGCCAGCATTCCGACAGGGGTTACCGGGGAGCTGTTTTTT.

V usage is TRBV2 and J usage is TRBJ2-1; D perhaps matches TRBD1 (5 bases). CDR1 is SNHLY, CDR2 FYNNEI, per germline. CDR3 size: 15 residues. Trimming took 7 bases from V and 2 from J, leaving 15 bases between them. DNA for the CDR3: TGTGCCAGCACTGGCAAGGGGAAAACCTACAATGAGCAGTTCTTC. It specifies CASTGKGKTYNEQFF. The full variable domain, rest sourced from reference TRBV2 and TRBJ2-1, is EPEVTQTPSHQVTQMGQEVILRCVPISNHLYFYWYRQILGQKVEFLVSFYNNEISEKSEIFDDQFSVERPDGSNFTLKIRSTKLEDSAMYFCASTGKGKTYNEQFFGPGTRLTVL.

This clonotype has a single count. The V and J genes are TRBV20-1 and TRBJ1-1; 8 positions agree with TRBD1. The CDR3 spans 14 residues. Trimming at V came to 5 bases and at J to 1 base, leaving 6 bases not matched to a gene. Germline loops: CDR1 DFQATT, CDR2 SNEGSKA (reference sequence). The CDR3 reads CSAHRDRRNTEAFF. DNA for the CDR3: TGCAGTGCTCACCGGGACAGGAGGAACACTGAAGCTTTCTTT.

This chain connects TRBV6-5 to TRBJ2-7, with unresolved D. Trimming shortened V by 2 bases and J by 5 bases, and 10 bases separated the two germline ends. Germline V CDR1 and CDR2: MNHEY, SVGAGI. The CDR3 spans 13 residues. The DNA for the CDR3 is TGTGCCAGCAGTTACCACGCAGAGAACGAGCAGTACTTC. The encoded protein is CASSYHAENEQYF.

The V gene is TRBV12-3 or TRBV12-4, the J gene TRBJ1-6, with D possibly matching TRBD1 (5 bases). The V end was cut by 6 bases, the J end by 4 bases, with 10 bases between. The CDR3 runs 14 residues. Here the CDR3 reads CASRVDSYNSPLHF. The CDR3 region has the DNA TGTGCCAGCAGAGTCGACAGTTATAATTCACCCCTCCACTTT.

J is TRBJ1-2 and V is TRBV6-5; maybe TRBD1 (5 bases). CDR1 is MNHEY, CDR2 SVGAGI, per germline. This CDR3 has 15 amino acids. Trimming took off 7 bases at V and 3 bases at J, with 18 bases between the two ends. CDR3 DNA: TGTGCCAGCACTAGTCTAGTCCTGGGGGACTATGGCTACACCTTC. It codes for CASTSLVLGDYGYTF.